This TCR beta chain was observed in a study of blood T cell repertoires in COVID-19. On the study more broadly: The United States, Italy and Spain provided the acute and convalescent COVID-19 samples. T cells, B-cell-depleted T cells, or PBMCs supplied cDNA or gDNA.

Per the study methods: Reference gene primer amplification in the assay estimated nucleated cell counts. Clones were read by immunoSEQ multiplex PCR, and TCRdb kept only the in-frame ones, dropping some. V and J calls and clone size follow that table, whereas D and trimming were derived from the DNA. The sample includes 200,000 or so clones, 70% to 90% seen only once; the top ten take 2.9%. V was clipped by 7 bases and J by 8 bases, with 23 bases between them. Germline V CDR1 and CDR2: LNHDA, SQIVND (reference sequence). This CDR3 has 15 amino acids. V usage is TRBV19 and J usage is TRBJ1-2, with D possibly being TRBD1 (6 bases). The TCR originated in a man aged 50-59 years who had recovered from COVID-19. Sequencing used peripheral blood. The CDR3 loop reads CASTAGPGGGLGYTF. In DNA, the CDR3 is TGTGCCAGTACCGCGGGGCCGGGGGGGGGCCTGGGCTACACCTTC.